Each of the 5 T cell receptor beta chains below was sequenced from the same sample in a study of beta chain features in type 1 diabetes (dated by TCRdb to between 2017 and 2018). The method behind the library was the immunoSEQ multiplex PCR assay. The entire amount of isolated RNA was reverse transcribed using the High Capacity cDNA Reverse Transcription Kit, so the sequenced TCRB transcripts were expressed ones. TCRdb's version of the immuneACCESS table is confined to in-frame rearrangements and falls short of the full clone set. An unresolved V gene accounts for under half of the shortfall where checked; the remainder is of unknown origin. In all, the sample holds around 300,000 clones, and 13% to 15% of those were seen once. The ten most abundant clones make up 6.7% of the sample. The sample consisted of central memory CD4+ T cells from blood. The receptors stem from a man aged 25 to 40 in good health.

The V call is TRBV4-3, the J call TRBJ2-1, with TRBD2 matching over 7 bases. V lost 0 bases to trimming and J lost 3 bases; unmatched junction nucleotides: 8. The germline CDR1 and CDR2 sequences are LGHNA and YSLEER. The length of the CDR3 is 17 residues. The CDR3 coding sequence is TGCGCCAGCAGCCAAGATGTGGCGGGAGTGGGCTACAATGAGCAGTTCTTC. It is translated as CASSQDVAGVGYNEQFF.

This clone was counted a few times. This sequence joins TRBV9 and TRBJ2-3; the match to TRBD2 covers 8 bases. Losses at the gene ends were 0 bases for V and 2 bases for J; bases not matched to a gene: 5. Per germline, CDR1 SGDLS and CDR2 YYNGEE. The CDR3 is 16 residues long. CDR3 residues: CASSVGVAGYTDTQYF. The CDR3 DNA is TGTGCCAGCAGCGTAGGAGTAGCGGGGTACACAGATACGCAGTATTTT.

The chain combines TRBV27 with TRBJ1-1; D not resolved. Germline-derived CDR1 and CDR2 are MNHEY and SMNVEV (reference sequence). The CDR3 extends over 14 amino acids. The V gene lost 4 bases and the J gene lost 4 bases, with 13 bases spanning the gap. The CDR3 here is CASSSHVGSTEAFF. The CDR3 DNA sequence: TGTGCCAGCAGTTCACATGTGGGTAGCACTGAAGCTTTCTTT.

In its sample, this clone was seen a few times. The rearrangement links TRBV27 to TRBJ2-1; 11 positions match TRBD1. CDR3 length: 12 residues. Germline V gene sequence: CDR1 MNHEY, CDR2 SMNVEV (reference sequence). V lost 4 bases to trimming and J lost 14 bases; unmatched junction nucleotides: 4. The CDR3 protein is CASSSPGQGEFF. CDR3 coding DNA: TGTGCCAGCAGTTCTCCGGGACAGGGGGAGTTCTTC.

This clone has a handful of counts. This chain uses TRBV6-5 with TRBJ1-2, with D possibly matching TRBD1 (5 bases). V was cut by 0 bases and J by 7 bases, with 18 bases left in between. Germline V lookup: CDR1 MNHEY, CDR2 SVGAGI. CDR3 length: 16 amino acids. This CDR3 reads CASSYSGAGGVLGYTF. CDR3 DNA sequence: TGTGCCAGCAGTTACTCGGGTGCAGGAGGGGTGCTTGGCTACACCTTC.